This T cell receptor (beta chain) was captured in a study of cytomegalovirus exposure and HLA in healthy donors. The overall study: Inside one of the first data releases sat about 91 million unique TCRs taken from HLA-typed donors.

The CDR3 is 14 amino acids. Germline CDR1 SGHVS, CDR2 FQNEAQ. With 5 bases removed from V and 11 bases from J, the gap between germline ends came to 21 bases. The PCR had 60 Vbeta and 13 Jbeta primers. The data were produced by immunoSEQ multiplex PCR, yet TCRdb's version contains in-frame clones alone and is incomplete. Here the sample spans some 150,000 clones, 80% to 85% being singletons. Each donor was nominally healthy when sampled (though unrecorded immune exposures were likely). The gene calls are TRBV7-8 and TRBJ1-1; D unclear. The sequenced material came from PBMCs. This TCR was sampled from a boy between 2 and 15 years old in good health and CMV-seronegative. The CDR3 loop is CASSPTLQKMTAFF. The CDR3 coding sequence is TGTGCCAGCAGCCCCACTTTACAGAAAATGACGGCTTTCTTT.